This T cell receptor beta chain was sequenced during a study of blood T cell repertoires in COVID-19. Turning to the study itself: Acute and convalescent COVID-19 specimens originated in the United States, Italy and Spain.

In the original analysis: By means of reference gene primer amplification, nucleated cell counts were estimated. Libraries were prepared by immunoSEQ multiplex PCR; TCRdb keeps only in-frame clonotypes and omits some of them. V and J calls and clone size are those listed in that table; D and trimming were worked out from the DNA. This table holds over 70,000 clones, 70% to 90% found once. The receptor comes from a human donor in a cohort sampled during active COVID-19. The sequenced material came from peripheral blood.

CDR3 residues: CASSHGQGSGELFF. In DNA form, the CDR3 reads TGTGCCAGCAGCCACGGACAGGGATCCGGGGAGCTGTTTTTT. The V call is TRBV4-2, the J call TRBJ2-2; 8 bases align to TRBD1. Per the germline V gene, CDR1 is LGHNA and CDR2 is YNFKEQ. The length of the CDR3 is 14 residues. Trimming removed 3 bases from V and 6 bases from J; junction bases left unmatched: 3.